The T cell receptor beta chain under discussion was sequenced for a study of T cells in localized non-small cell lung cancer. V was pared by 2 bases and J by 2 bases, with 16 bases between. The CDR3 is 16 amino acids. Looked up from germline, CDR1 is GTSNPN and CDR2 is SVGIG (reference sequence). Clones were sequenced by immunoSEQ multiplex PCR, and TCRdb holds only the in-frame ones, with some missing. The sample holds roughly 38,000 clones; over 70% are singletons and the top ten take roughly 2.5%. Study conclusions and caveats: Adjacent lung was found to contain a median about 50 of the top 100 tumor clones. Sequencing was restricted to one tumor region; therefore, heterogeneity remains possible. Measurement of T cell clonality placed uninvolved adjacent lung highest, above the level in tumor.

In the case of this clone: Its matching antigen is unknown.

The receptor's source is a woman between 35 and 70 years old with stage I lung adenocarcinoma. The starting material was peripheral blood, obtained before any cancer treatment. The chain joins TRBV30 to TRBJ2-1; TRBD2 is a possible D gene (6 bases). The CDR3 region has the DNA TGTGCCTGGAGTTCCTCCCGGACTACTGCCTACAATGAGCAGTTCTTC. Its translation is CAWSSSRTTAYNEQFF.